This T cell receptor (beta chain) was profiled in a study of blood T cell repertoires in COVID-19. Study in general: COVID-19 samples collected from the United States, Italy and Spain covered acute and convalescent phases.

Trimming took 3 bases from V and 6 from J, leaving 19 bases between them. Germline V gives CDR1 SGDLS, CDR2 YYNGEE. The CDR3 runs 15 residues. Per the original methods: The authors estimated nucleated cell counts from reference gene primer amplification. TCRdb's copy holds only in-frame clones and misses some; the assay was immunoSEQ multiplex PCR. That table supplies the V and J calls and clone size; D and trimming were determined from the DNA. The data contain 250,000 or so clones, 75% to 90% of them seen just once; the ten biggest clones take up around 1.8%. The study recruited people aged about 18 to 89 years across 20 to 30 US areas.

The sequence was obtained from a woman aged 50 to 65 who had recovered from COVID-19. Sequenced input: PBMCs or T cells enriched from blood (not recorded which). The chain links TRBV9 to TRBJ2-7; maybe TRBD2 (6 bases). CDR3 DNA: TGTGCCAGCAGCGGATTAGCGGACCCCCTTGGCGAGCAGTACTTC. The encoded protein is CASSGLADPLGEQYF.